The 11 T cell receptor beta chains given below trace back to one sample, sequenced in a study of T cell repertoires in cytomegalovirus infection. MiXCR, applied by TCRdb to the reads, yields one record per CDR3 protein. In the table there are around 710,000 distinct CDR3 sequences, roughly 29% of which are singletons. Their cognate antigens are unknown. The source was cultured CD8+ T cells from PBMCs, collected from culture after CMV antigen stimulation. These TCRs come from a human donor in good health (CMV status not recorded). Some clones in this sample may be carry-over from other donors' samples.

The chain combines TRBV6-6 with TRBJ2-7; D unresolved. The CDR3 is 13 amino acids. Looked up from germline, CDR1 is MNHNY and CDR2 is SVGAGI (reference sequence). V was pared by 6 bases and J by 5 bases, with 14 bases between. CDR3 coding DNA: TGTGCCAGCAGCCCCGACCTGTTCCACGAGCAGTACTTC. It codes for CASSPDLFHEQYF.

This clonotype was recorded at least ten times. The chain couples TRBV7-2 to TRBJ2-2; TRBD1 matches at 11 bases. The germline gives CDR1 SGHTA, CDR2 FQGNSA. The CDR3 length is 15 residues. Unmatched junction bases numbered 5, after V lost 8 bases and J lost 3 bases. The CDR3 is CASSGTGGHTGELFF. CDR3 nucleotide sequence: TGTGCCAGCTCGGGGACAGGGGGACACACCGGGGAGCTGTTTTTT.

This clonotype was seen more than once but under ten times. The gene calls are TRBV7-6 and TRBJ1-4; the D gene is possibly TRBD1 (5 bases). The CDR3 covers 13 residues. Germline lookup yields CDR1 SGHVS and CDR2 FNYEAQ. Trimming cost V 5 bases and J 7 bases, with 11 bases left between them. The CDR3, as DNA: TGTGCCAGCAGCGCTCGGGGGGGTGAAAAACTGTTTTTT. This gives the protein CASSARGGEKLFF. Variable domain in full (rest from reference TRBV7-6 and TRBJ1-4): GAGVSQSPRYKVTKRGQDVALRCDPISGHVSLYWYRQALGQGPEFLTYFNYEAQQDKSGLPNDRFSAERPEGSISTLTIQRTEQRDSAMYRCASSARGGEKLFFGSGTQLSVL.

This clonotype was found many times. This sequence joins TRBV12-3 or TRBV12-4 and TRBJ1-1, with unresolved D. V lost 2 bases and J lost 1, with 20 bases in between. This CDR3 has 18 amino acids. CDR3 coding DNA: TGTGCCAGCAGTTTAATGGGAATTAAGGCGTGGGGGAACACTGAAGCTTTCTTT. Translated: CASSLMGIKAWGNTEAFF.

In this sample, this clonotype turned up a few times. The chain has TRBV3-1 and TRBJ2-5; the match to TRBD2 covers 9 bases. The CDR3 is 19 residues long. Germline values: CDR1 LGHDT, CDR2 YNNKEL (reference sequence). The J segment lost 1 base and the V segment lost 1 base, leaving 13 bases of the junction unmatched. The CDR3 sequence is CASSQAGSLERGAQETQYF. The CDR3 DNA reads TGTGCCAGCAGCCAAGCGGGAAGTTTGGAGCGGGGGGCCCAAGAGACCCAGTACTTC.

The gene calls are TRBV27 and TRBJ1-5; 8 bases fit TRBD1. The V gene's germline CDR1 is MNHEY and CDR2 SMNVEV (reference sequence). The CDR3 extends over 16 amino acids. With V trimmed by 5 bases and J by 0 bases, 6 bases remained unmatched. The CDR3 loop is CASSIPTGDSNQPQHF. CDR3 bases: TGTGCCAGCAGTATCCCGACAGGGGATAGCAATCAGCCCCAGCATTTT.

This clonotype has at least ten counts. The CDR3 region has the DNA TGTGCCAGCAGCTTACCGACAGGCCCGAACACCGGGGAGCTGTTTTTT. Translating gives CASSLPTGPNTGELFF. This chain links TRBV7-9 with TRBJ2-2, with D perhaps TRBD1 (6 bases). V was shortened by 2 bases and J by 0 bases, with 10 bases between the two germline ends. The CDR3 sequence is 16 residues long. CDR1 is SEHNR and CDR2 is FQNEAQ in the germline V gene (reference sequence).

A note on this clonotype: The junction differs from germline at one of its ends, possibly a read error. The gene calls are TRBV9 and TRBJ2-1; TRBD2 is a possible D gene (7 bases). The CDR3 spans 17 residues. The germline CDR1 and CDR2 sequences are SGDLS and YYNGEE. The CDR3 loop reads CVSSVVGGPKRNNEQFF. DNA for the CDR3: TGTGTCAGCAGCGTTGTCGGGGGGCCCAAACGGAACAATGAGCAGTTCTTC.

The chain combines TRBV28 with TRBJ1-1; 7 bases match TRBD1. The trim removed 7 bases at V and 0 bases at J, leaving 11 bases unmatched. The CDR3 has 16 residues. Germline loops: CDR1 MDHEN, CDR2 SYDVKM. CDR3: CASINRGWGMNTEAFF. The CDR3 DNA reads as TGTGCCAGCATTAACAGGGGTTGGGGAATGAACACTGAAGCTTTCTTT.

There are a few counts of this clonotype. This chain connects TRBV19 to TRBJ2-7, with unresolved D. Trimming took off 3 bases at V and 6 bases at J, with 15 bases between the two ends. CDR3 size: 14 residues. The germline V gene has CDR1 LNHDA and CDR2 SQIVND (reference sequence). This chain's CDR3 is CASSIIDPVGEQYF. The CDR3 DNA sequence: TGTGCCAGTAGTATCATAGACCCGGTGGGCGAGCAGTACTTC.

CDR3 nucleotides: TGTGCCAGCAGTTTTCTGGGGGCGGCCGGGGAGCTGTTTTTT. Protein: CASSFLGAAGELFF. The chain has TRBV27 and TRBJ2-2; the D gene is possibly TRBD1 (6 bases). The CDR3 is made up of 14 amino acids. Trimming pared 3 bases from V and 6 bases from J, leaving 11 bases between. The V gene's germline CDR1 is MNHEY and CDR2 SMNVEV (reference sequence).